This entry is about one TCR beta chain. The sample is drawn from a study of blood T cell repertoires in COVID-19. Study as a whole: Collection of acute and convalescent COVID-19 samples took place in the United States, Italy and Spain. PBMCs, B-cell-depleted T cells, or T cells were the source of the cDNA or gDNA that made up the material.

Some clones are missing from TCRdb's copy, which holds only in-frame ones; the method was immunoSEQ multiplex PCR. Of about 180,000 clones in the sample, 70% to 90% were seen once. Per germline, CDR1 LNHDA and CDR2 SQIVND (reference sequence). The V gene lost 5 bases and the J gene lost 0 bases, with 14 bases spanning the gap. This CDR3 has 16 residues. Sequenced sample: peripheral blood. The TCR comes from a man aged 60-69 years with acute or convalescent COVID-19. The V gene is TRBV19, the J gene TRBJ1-3, with D possibly TRBD1 on 6 matching bases. Here the CDR3 reads CASSYRAPSSGNTIYF. The CDR3 nucleotides are TGTGCCAGTAGTTACAGGGCCCCCAGCTCTGGAAACACCATATATTTT. The whole variable domain, remainder taken from reference TRBV19 and TRBJ1-3, is DGGITQSPKYLFRKEGQNVTLSCEQNLNHDAMYWYRQDPGQGLRLIYYSQIVNDFQKGDIAEGYSVSREKKESFPLTVTSAQKNPTAFYLCASSYRAPSSGNTIYFGEGSWLTVV.